What follows is one T cell receptor beta chain and its context. The PCR had 60 Vbeta and 13 Jbeta primers. Profiling relied on immunoSEQ multiplex PCR, and the TCRdb table lists in-frame clones only, not all of them. The repertoire holds approximately 120,000 clones, with 74% as singletons. These data come from a study of cytomegalovirus exposure and HLA in healthy donors. Looked up from germline, CDR1 is MNHEY and CDR2 is SVGAGI. The ends lost 8 bases at V and 4 bases at J; junction bases unmatched: 9. This CDR3 contains 15 residues. J is TRBJ2-2 and V is TRBV6-5; 8 positions match TRBD2. The receptor comes from a woman aged 45-65 years in good health and CMV-seropositive. Sequencing was done on a sample of PBMCs. Here the CDR3 reads CASGPIAGRTGELFF. CDR3 in DNA: TGTGCCAGCGGCCCAATAGCGGGGCGCACCGGGGAGCTGTTTTTT.